This T cell receptor beta chain was documented in a study of breast tumors, draining lymph nodes, adjacent tissues. Overall study findings and caveats: That most tumor T cells come from lymph nodes remained unproven. Tumors had less TCR diversity than lymph nodes, more than nontumor tissue. Compared with basal-like, luminal-like tumors shared significantly more repertoire with nontumor tissue.

TCRdb redid the calling of the multiplex PCR reads with MiXCR, one entry per CDR3 protein. Among under 250,000 distinct CDR3 sequences, approximately 30% were seen once, and the ten largest hold 1.2% to 1.5%. The length of the CDR3 is 18 residues. Per the germline V gene, CDR1 is LNHDA and CDR2 is SQIVND (reference sequence). Samples came from axillary lymph nodes draining the breast cancer. Comment on this clonotype: Its antigen is unknown. A read error may be the cause here, since a much bigger clone is one base away.

The rearrangement joins TRBV19 to TRBJ2-6, with 8 bases aligning to TRBD1. This TCR derives from a female donor with breast cancer. Some clones in this sample may be carry-over from other donors' samples. The sequencing input was axillary lymph node tissue. The CDR3 coding sequence is TGTGCCAGTAGTAAGGTCAGCAGGGGGCTGTCTGGGGCCAACGTCCCGACTTTC. Translation: CASSKVSRGLSGANVPTF.